The rows below give T cell receptor beta chains drawn from one sample of a study of long-term antiretroviral therapy in people with HIV. This table comes from immunoSEQ multiplex PCR, and its TCRdb copy is limited to in-frame clones, with some not included. The sample lists around 20,000 clones; around 78% were seen once. Sequenced here: unsorted PBMCs, sampled 2.2 years after starting antiretroviral therapy. The receptors come from a man aged 45-65 years with HIV. CDR3s include the opening cysteine and the closing phenylalanine or tryptophan. Size is stated for part of the rows, as once, few or many counts, or as a class when the clone is expanded.

few | TRBV29-1 | CSAAGTSDEQYF
. | TRBV6-1 | CASSPILGYTF
. | TRBV25-1 | CASSDPGQGETEAFF
few | TRBV28 | CASSLDGSGSEQYF
. | TRBV5-6 | CASSPGRGQPQHF
. | TRBV6-5 | CASSYGTSGSYEQYF
. | TRBV19 | CASSAIRGETQYF
. | TRBV7-2 | CASSLASSGGAHEQFF
. | TRBV5-1 | CASSLPQGSTDTQYF
. | TRBV6-5 | CASGGRNEKLFF
. | TRBV6-6 | CASSPGGNNQPQHF
. | TRBV4-2 | CASSQDHGGSGANVLTF
few | TRBV18 | CASSPGTGWTEAFF
few | TRBV5-1 | CASSLTYFNYGYTF
few | TRBV7-9 | CASSHGQYNSPLHF
. | TRBV9 | CASSPGTPLYEQYF
. | TRBV18 | CAGKGGYNSPLHF
. | TRBV4-3 | CASSQGLRQPREQYF
few | TRBV14 | CASSQASYRAGYTF
. | TRBV7-8 | CASSKDRDEQYF
. | TRBV2 | CASSEEQGAYNEQFF
. | TRBV28 | CASRSGGYGANVLTF
. | TRBV7-8 | CASSLTGGGMNTEAFF
. | TRBV14 | CATSLSSSYNEQFF
. | TRBV4-3 | CASSQALGASGRKDTQYF
. | TRBV27 | CASSSGGFYGYTF
. | TRBV2 | CASSLRTVYEQYF
. | TRBV28 | CASSWTSGSYDEQFF
. | TRBV5-3 | CARSKAGRGYEQYF
. | TRBV7-2 | CASSLGGGRYSPPHF
. | TRBV6-6 | CASSRDRQGDTQYF
. | TRBV6-6 | CASSPGLADATGELFF
. | TRBV6-5 | CASSSQQVGSYNEQFF
once | TRBV5-1 | CASSSNLDTQYF
. | TRBV6-5 | CASRDRGDGYTF
. | TRBV2 | CASSEGFGTGAVRDQPQHF
. | TRBV27 | CASSPLGTGDLSSYEQYF
. | TRBV28 | CASSSPLTEYF
once | TRBV4-3 | CASSQLQGQGVGSGELFF
. | TRBV5-3 | CARSPPSRLAGTPDTDTQYF
. | TRBV7-2 | CASSLSGPSAGGDTQYF
. | TRBV7-2 | CASSQAGQTRGYTF
. | TRBV7-9 | CASSGGAVRHSASGGYTF
. | TRBV10-1 | CASSESTDSYPYNEQFF
large | TRBV7-9 | CASSLDREKGQPQHF
. | TRBV11-2 | CASRPGQRNTEAFF
once | TRBV20-1 | CSARVGPEQFF
. | TRBV7-2 | CASSLATGLSGNTIYF
. | TRBV19 | CASSIVSGYEQYF
. | TRBV5-6 | CASSLGQGGDGELFF
. | TRBV5-1 | CASSTTGSETQYF
. | TRBV27 | CASSYQASTDTQYF
few | TRBV4-1 | CASSQKMQGGGTNYGYTF
. | TRBV27 | CASSSGQGIEAFF
. | TRBV12-2 | CASRLKQGGVSNEKLFF
few | TRBV19 | CASRLSGTLSGSYEQYF
. | TRBV14 | CASSQGRQGAPRTGYTF